The 25 T cell receptor beta chains in this list originate from one sample, sequenced in a study of cytomegalovirus exposure and HLA in healthy donors. PCR primers comprised 60 Vbeta and 13 Jbeta primers. Sequenced by immunoSEQ multiplex PCR; TCRdb stores in-frame clones only, minus some. The table has 100,000 to 150,000 clones, 78% seen once; the top ten hold 1.5%. The sequenced material came from PBMCs. The receptors were gathered from a female donor in good health and CMV-seronegative.

This clone was picked up a small number of times. The chain has TRBV4-2 and TRBJ1-1; TRBD1 agrees at 10 bases. Looked up from germline, CDR1 is LGHNA and CDR2 is YNFKEQ. The CDR3 extends over 14 amino acids. The J segment lost 5 bases and the V segment lost 3 bases, leaving 3 bases of the junction unmatched. The CDR3 sequence: CASSQEDRGTEAFF. The CDR3 DNA reads as TGTGCCAGCAGCCAGGAGGACAGGGGGACTGAAGCTTTCTTT.

The chain couples TRBV5-6 to TRBJ1-3; D remains unclear. Trimming cost V 4 bases and J 4 bases, with 6 bases left between them. Germline CDR1 reads SGHDT; CDR2 reads YYEEEE. This CDR3 region has 12 residues. The CDR3 DNA is TGTGCCAGCAGCCAGACAGGAAACACCATATATTTT. Its translation is CASSQTGNTIYF.

The chain joins TRBV5-1 to TRBJ2-3, with D tentatively TRBD2 (6 bases). Germline V gene sequence: CDR1 SGHRS, CDR2 YFSETQ. This CDR3 spans 15 amino acids. V lost 6 bases and J 1 base, leaving 15 bases between the germline ends. The DNA for the CDR3 is TGCGCCAGCATCAAATCCGGGACTGGCACAGATACGCAGTATTTT. This translates into CASIKSGTGTDTQYF.

This rearrangement joins TRBV6-5 to TRBJ1-3, with no clear D. Germline assignment: CDR1 MNHEY and CDR2 SVGAGI. CDR3 size: 12 residues. Trimming removed 7 bases at V and 4 bases at J, with 8 bases between. CDR3 sequence reads: CASTLPGNTIYF. The DNA for the CDR3 is TGTGCCAGCACCCTACCCGGAAACACCATATATTTT.

The chain uses TRBV7-2 and TRBJ2-1; 11 bases match TRBD2. Unmatched junction bases numbered 4, after V lost 5 bases and J lost 7 bases. The V gene's germline CDR1 is SGHTA and CDR2 FQGNSA. The CDR3 contains 14 residues. CDR3 amino acids: CASSRLAGPNEQFF. In nucleotides, the CDR3 is TGTGCCAGCAGCCGACTAGCGGGACCAAATGAGCAGTTCTTC.

This clone has more than one count but fewer than ten. The chain uses TRBV6-6 and TRBJ1-5; D uncertain. This CDR3 spans 15 amino acids. V was shortened by 6 bases and J by 0 bases, with 12 bases between the two germline ends. Germline CDR1 and CDR2: MNHNY and SVGAGI (reference sequence). CDR3 residues: CASSPRRGSNQPQHF. The CDR3 nucleotides are TGTGCCAGCAGCCCTCGACGGGGTAGCAATCAGCCCCAGCATTTT.

The rearrangement joins TRBV10-1 to TRBJ2-2, with D perhaps TRBD1 (5 bases). The CDR3 covers 13 residues. V lost 5 bases, J lost 6 bases, and 10 bases lay in between. Germline assignment: CDR1 WNHNN and CDR2 SYGVQD (reference sequence). The CDR3 reads CASSPRAAGELFF. CDR3 coding DNA: TGCGCCAGCAGTCCCAGGGCGGCCGGGGAGCTGTTTTTT.

The chain joins TRBV27 to TRBJ1-6; D ambiguous. V lost 3 bases, J lost 7 bases, and 4 bases lay in between. This CDR3 comprises 12 residues. The germline V gene encodes CDR1 MNHEY and CDR2 SMNVEV (reference sequence). The CDR3 nucleotides are TGTGCCAGCAGTTTCTCCAATTCACCCCTCCACTTT. Translated, it gives CASSFSNSPLHF.

The chain is built from TRBV27 and TRBJ2-7, with D perhaps TRBD2 (5 bases). CDR1 and CDR2 (germline): MNHEY, SMNVEV (reference sequence). The ends were cut back, 4 bases at V and 6 bases at J, with 10 bases in the middle. The CDR3 is made up of 12 amino acids. The chain's CDR3 is CASSYLGAEQYF. The CDR3 DNA sequence: TGTGCCAGCAGTTATCTGGGAGCCGAGCAGTACTTC.

The rearrangement links TRBV6-5 to TRBJ2-3, with D possibly TRBD2 on 6 matching bases. Trimming took off 4 bases at V and 5 bases at J, with 16 bases between the two ends. Germline V gene sequence: CDR1 MNHEY, CDR2 SVGAGI. The CDR3 is 15 amino acids. CDR3 DNA sequence: TGTGCCAGCAGTTCGGAGACTAGTGCAAAAGATACGCAGTATTTT. It codes for CASSSETSAKDTQYF.

This clone was detected a few times. The chain couples TRBV11-2 to TRBJ2-1; TRBD1 is a possible D gene (5 bases). The CDR3 is 15 residues long. V was clipped by 4 bases and J by 2 bases, with 12 bases between them. Germline values: CDR1 SGHAT, CDR2 FQNNGV. The CDR3 region is CASSSTGNTYNEQFF. The CDR3 DNA reads TGTGCCAGCAGCTCTACAGGTAACACCTACAATGAGCAGTTCTTC.

The rearrangement uses TRBV6-5 and TRBJ1-1; TRBD1 might be the D (5 bases). V lost 4 bases to trimming and J lost 1 base, with 10 bases between them. The CDR3 extends over 14 amino acids. CDR1 and CDR2 from the germline V gene are MNHEY and SVGAGI. The CDR3 here is CASSWGTQNTEAFF. In DNA, the CDR3 is TGTGCCAGCAGTTGGGGCACCCAGAACACTGAAGCTTTCTTT.

The rearrangement links TRBV5-8 to TRBJ1-1; D call uncertain. Looked up from germline, CDR1 is SGHTS and CDR2 is YDEGEE. Between the trimmed V and J ends, which lost 1 base and 8 bases, there was a span of 6 bases. CDR3 length: 11 residues. The CDR3: CASSLNSEAFF. CDR3 in DNA: TGTGCCAGCAGCTTGAATTCAGAAGCTTTCTTT.

The genes are TRBV9 and TRBJ1-2; 7 nucleotides agree with TRBD1. The CDR3 sequence is 12 residues long. V was pared by 4 bases and J by 7 bases, with 4 bases of the junction left unmatched. Germline CDR1 is SGDLS and CDR2 is YYNGEE. The CDR3 loop is CASSFQGGGYTF. The CDR3 region has the DNA TGTGCCAGCAGCTTCCAGGGGGGTGGCTACACCTTC.

V is TRBV7-8 and J is TRBJ2-3; 12 bases are a match to TRBD2. J lost 4 bases, V lost 5 bases, and 7 bases had no gene match. The germline gives CDR1 SGHVS, CDR2 FQNEAQ. The CDR3 loop spans 16 amino acids. In DNA, the CDR3 is TGTGCCAGCAGCCTTCAGACTAGCGGGAGTTCAGATACGCAGTATTTT. Amino acid sequence: CASSLQTSGSSDTQYF.

The J gene is TRBJ2-5, the V gene TRBV13; 12 bases map to TRBD2. This CDR3 has 14 amino acids. Germline-derived CDR1 and CDR2 are PRHDT and FYEKMQ (reference sequence). V shed 6 bases, J shed 11 bases, and the junction held 10 bases outside the gene matches. The CDR3 region has the DNA TGTGCCAGCAGGGGACTAGCGGGCCGGAAGGAGCAGTACTTC. Translated, it gives CASRGLAGRKEQYF.

The gene calls are TRBV29-1 and TRBJ1-2; 7 bases align to TRBD1. V gave up 4 bases and J gave up 5 bases; unmatched junction bases: 4. This CDR3 has 12 amino acids. Germline CDR1 SQVTM, CDR2 ANQGSEA. The CDR3: CSVAFRGYGYTF. The CDR3 bases are TGCAGCGTTGCCTTCAGGGGGTATGGCTACACCTTC.

The chain combines TRBV7-9 with TRBJ2-7, with TRBD2 matching over 7 bases. With 1 base clipped from V and 7 bases from J, the junction kept 4 bases outside the gene matches. The CDR3 runs to 13 residues. Germline CDR1 and CDR2: SEHNR and FQNEAQ (reference sequence). CDR3 loop: CASSLVAGVEQYF. The CDR3 DNA follows: TGTGCCAGCAGCTTAGTGGCGGGAGTAGAGCAGTACTTC.

This clone was detected a few times. The V call is TRBV7-2, the J call TRBJ1-5, with D possibly being TRBD1 (5 bases). CDR1 and CDR2 from the germline V gene are SGHTA and FQGNSA. The CDR3 runs to 14 residues. Trimming cost V 2 bases and J 2 bases, with 7 bases left between them. CDR3 in amino acids: CASSLSRGNQPQHF. In DNA, the CDR3 is TGTGCCAGCAGCTTATCCAGGGGCAATCAGCCCCAGCATTTT.

The J gene is TRBJ2-1, the V gene TRBV15, with a weak D call TRBD2 (6 bases). The CDR3 length is 15 residues. Germline CDR1 LNHNV, CDR2 YYDKDF (reference sequence). Deletions cut 0 bases from V and 4 bases from J, with 10 bases between. CDR3 region: CATSRERETYNEQFF. In DNA, the CDR3 is TGTGCCACCAGCAGAGAGCGGGAAACATACAATGAGCAGTTCTTC.

The genes are TRBV10-1 and TRBJ2-7; D remains ambiguous. The CDR3 spans 14 residues. From germline, CDR1 is WNHNN and CDR2 SYGVQD (reference sequence). With 2 bases removed from V and 1 base from J, the gap between germline ends came to 9 bases. The CDR3, as DNA: TGCGCCAGCAGTGAGCGAGTATTGTCCTACGAGCAGTACTTC. It translates to CASSERVLSYEQYF.

The genes are TRBV7-8 and TRBJ2-1; 8 bases map to TRBD2. The trim removed 8 bases at V and 0 bases at J, leaving 15 bases unmatched. The CDR3 is 18 residues long. CDR1 and CDR2 (germline): SGHVS, FQNEAQ. Here the CDR3 reads CASSLSAGGPISYNEQFF. CDR3 bases: TGTGCCAGCTCCCTTTCGGCGGGAGGACCAATCTCCTACAATGAGCAGTTCTTC.

This clone turned up a few times. The genes are TRBV27 and TRBJ2-7; D gene uncertain. The germline V and J ends were trimmed by 1 base and 0 bases, with 7 bases remaining between them. The V gene's germline CDR1 is MNHEY and CDR2 SMNVEV (reference sequence). The CDR3 runs to 14 residues. CDR3 bases: TGTGCCAGCAGTTTATGGGCGAACTCCTACGAGCAGTACTTC. It translates to CASSLWANSYEQYF.

The chain has TRBV5-1 and TRBJ1-1; no reliable D call. The CDR3 consists of 16 residues. Germline CDR1 reads SGHRS; CDR2 reads YFSETQ. The V and J ends lost 0 bases and 2 bases respectively, with 14 bases between them. CDR3 in amino acids: CASSLAGQRVNTEAFF. In DNA, the CDR3 is TGCGCCAGCAGCTTGGCAGGCCAGAGAGTAAACACTGAAGCTTTCTTT.

V usage is TRBV28 and J usage is TRBJ2-1, with a weak D call TRBD2 (6 bases). Trimming shortened V by 2 bases and J by 6 bases, and 8 bases separated the two germline ends. Germline V gene sequence: CDR1 MDHEN, CDR2 SYDVKM. There are 13 residues in the CDR3. The CDR3 region has the DNA TGTGCCAGCAGTTTAACGGAGGGCAATGAGCAGTTCTTC. Amino acids: CASSLTEGNEQFF.